These 5 T cell receptor beta chains were all obtained from the same sample, sequenced in a study of cytomegalovirus exposure and HLA in healthy donors. This PCR relied on a set of 60 Vbeta primers and 13 Jbeta primers. Libraries were prepared by immunoSEQ multiplex PCR; TCRdb keeps only in-frame clonotypes and omits some of them. The sample yields roughly 140,000 clones, just over 70% seen once. Sequenced sample: PBMCs. The receptors stem from a woman aged 30 to 39 in good health and CMV-seronegative.

With regard to this clone: Germline and junction disagree at one end, which may indicate a read error. J is TRBJ2-7 and V is TRBV7-9; TRBD2 is a possible D gene (6 bases). There are 14 residues in the CDR3. Germline V gene data show CDR1 as SEHNR and CDR2 as FQNEAQ (reference sequence). CDR3 DNA: TGTTCCAGCAGCCCCGGGACTCAATTCTACGAGCAGTACTTC. Amino acids: CSSSPGTQFYEQYF.

The CDR3 loop is CASRIDRRNEKLFF. The DNA of the CDR3 is TGTGCCAGCAGAATCGATCGGAGGAACGAAAAACTGTTTTTT. The V call is TRBV7-8, the J call TRBJ1-4; no definite D call. Germline loops: CDR1 SGHVS, CDR2 FQNEAQ. Trimming left V 6 bases short and J 8 bases short, with 16 bases between. The CDR3 has 14 amino acids.

CDR3 in amino acids: CASGLLREDTGELFF. The CDR3 nucleotides read TGTGCTAGTGGTTTGCTCAGGGAAGACACCGGGGAGCTGTTTTTT. V and J are TRBV12-5 and TRBJ2-2; D perhaps matches TRBD1 (5 bases). This CDR3 region has 15 residues. Trimming took off 2 bases at V and 3 bases at J, with 10 bases between the two ends. Germline CDR1 LGHNT, CDR2 FRNRAP. Full variable domain (outside the CDR3, taken from reference TRBV12-5 and TRBJ2-2): DARVTQTPRHKVTEMGQEVTMRCQPILGHNTVFWYRQTMMQGLELLAYFRNRAPLDDSGMPKDRFSAEMPDATLATLKIQPSEPRDSAVYFCASGLLREDTGELFFGEGSRLTVL.

The rearrangement links TRBV7-9 to TRBJ1-1; 9 bases are a match to TRBD1. This CDR3 comprises 12 residues. Germline values: CDR1 SEHNR, CDR2 FQNEAQ (reference sequence). With 5 bases clipped from V and 11 bases from J, the junction kept 6 bases outside the gene matches. The DNA for the CDR3 is TGTGCCAGCAGCGGACAGGGGAATTGGGCTTTCTTT. Amino acids: CASSGQGNWAFF.

The chain has TRBV28 and TRBJ1-2; D unclear. With 4 bases removed from V and 6 bases from J, the gap between germline ends came to 33 bases. This CDR3 comprises 20 residues. Germline V gene lookup returns CDR1 MDHEN and CDR2 SYDVKM. Here the CDR3 reads CASSSSGVEGQGTPRDGYTF. In DNA, the CDR3 is TGTGCCAGCAGTTCCTCAGGAGTGGAAGGCCAAGGAACCCCGAGGGATGGCTACACCTTC.